This T cell receptor beta chain was identified during a study of cytomegalovirus exposure and HLA in healthy donors. General study findings and limits: Associated with cytomegalovirus, according to the listing, were 150 to 200 TCR beta chains.

Notes on this clone: The antigen is not known.

TCRdb's copy holds only in-frame clones and misses some; the assay was immunoSEQ multiplex PCR. Found here are about 66,000 clones, 95% to 97% of them singletons; the top ten hold around 1.5%. The CDR3 is 15 residues long. CDR1 and CDR2 (germline): SGHNT, YYREEE (reference sequence). Trimming left V 0 bases short and J 2 bases short, with 8 bases between. This TCR was sampled from a woman between 18 and 29 years old in good health and CMV-seropositive. The sequenced material came from PBMCs. The rearrangement links TRBV5-4 to TRBJ2-2; D uncertain. CDR3 in DNA: TGTGCCAGCAGCTTGGGATTACTAAACACCGGGGAGCTGTTTTTT. Translated: CASSLGLLNTGELFF.